This T cell receptor (beta chain) emerged from a study of blood T cell repertoires in COVID-19. Study details: Both acute and convalescent COVID-19 samples were obtained from the United States, Italy and Spain. T cells, B-cell-depleted T cells, or PBMCs provided the cDNA or gDNA that served as material.

Across about two dozen US areas, participants ranged in age from about 18 to 100 years. Self-reported history from a screening survey and questionnaire set each donor's cohort. Trimming stripped 2 bases from V and 4 bases from J, with 4 bases between. Looked up from germline, CDR1 is SGHDT and CDR2 is YYEEEE. The CDR3 consists of 12 residues. Clones were read by immunoSEQ multiplex PCR, and TCRdb kept only the in-frame ones, dropping some. The table has about 190,000 clones, 75% to 85% seen once; the top ten hold roughly 17%. The sequenced sample was PBMCs or T cells enriched from blood (not recorded which). The rearrangement joins TRBV5-6 to TRBJ2-1; D gene unclear. The clonotype was recovered from a woman in her 50s with acute COVID-19. CDR3 sequence reads: CASSFQYNEQFF. The CDR3 DNA follows: TGTGCCAGCAGCTTTCAGTACAATGAGCAGTTCTTC.